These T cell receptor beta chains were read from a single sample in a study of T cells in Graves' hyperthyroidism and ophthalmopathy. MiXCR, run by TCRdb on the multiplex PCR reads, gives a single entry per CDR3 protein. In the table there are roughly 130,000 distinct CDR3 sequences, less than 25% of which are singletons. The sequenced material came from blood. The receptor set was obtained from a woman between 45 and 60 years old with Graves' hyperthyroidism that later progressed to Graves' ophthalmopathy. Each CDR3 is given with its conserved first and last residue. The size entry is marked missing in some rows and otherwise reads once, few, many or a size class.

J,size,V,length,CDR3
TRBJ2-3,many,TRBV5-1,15,CASSRGRQGTDTQYF
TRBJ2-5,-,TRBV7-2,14,CASSSLSGRETQYF
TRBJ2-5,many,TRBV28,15,CASSFGGSYQETQYF
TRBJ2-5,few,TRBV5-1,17,CASSLEGVVGPPETQYF
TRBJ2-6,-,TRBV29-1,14,CSGGGWGGANVLTF
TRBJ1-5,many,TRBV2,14,CASSGDTGNQPQHF
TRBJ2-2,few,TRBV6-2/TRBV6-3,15,CASSSRRGDTGELFF
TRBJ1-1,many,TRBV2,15,CASSVPGQGNTEAFF
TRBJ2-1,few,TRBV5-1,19,CASSFPATRDTGRSNEQFF
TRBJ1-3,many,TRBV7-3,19,CASGDRDRRVGMAGNTIYF
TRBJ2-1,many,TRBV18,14,CASSKAVSYNEQFF
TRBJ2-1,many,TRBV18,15,CASSVQGGAYNEQFF
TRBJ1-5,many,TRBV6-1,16,CASSEGMGRGYQPQHF
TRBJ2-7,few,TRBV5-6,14,CASSFRPGAYEQYF
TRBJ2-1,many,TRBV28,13,CASSSRLAGSQFF
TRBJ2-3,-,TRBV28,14,CASRQGSGGDTQYF
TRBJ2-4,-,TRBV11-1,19,CASSLETGEIILAKNIQYF
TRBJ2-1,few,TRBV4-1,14,CASRTSGNINEQFF
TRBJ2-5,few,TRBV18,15,CASSPRNGPLETQYF
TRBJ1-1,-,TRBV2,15,CASSPPGQGMSEAFF